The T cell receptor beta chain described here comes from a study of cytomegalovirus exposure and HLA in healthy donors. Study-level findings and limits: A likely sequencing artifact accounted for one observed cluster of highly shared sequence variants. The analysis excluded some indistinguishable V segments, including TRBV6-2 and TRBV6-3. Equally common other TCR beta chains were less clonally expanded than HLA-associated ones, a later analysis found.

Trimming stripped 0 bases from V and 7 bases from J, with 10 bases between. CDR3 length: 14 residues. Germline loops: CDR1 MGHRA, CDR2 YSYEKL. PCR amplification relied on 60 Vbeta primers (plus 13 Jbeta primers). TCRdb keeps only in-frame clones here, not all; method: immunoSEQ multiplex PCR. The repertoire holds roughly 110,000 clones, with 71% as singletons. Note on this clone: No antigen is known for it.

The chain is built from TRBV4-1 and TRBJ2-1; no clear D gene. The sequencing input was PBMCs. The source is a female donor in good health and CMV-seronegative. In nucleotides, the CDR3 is TGCGCCAGCAGCCAAGATAGAACTATTAATGAGCAGTTCTTC. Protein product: CASSQDRTINEQFF.